The 14 T cell receptor beta chains listed next were all sequenced from one sample in a study of radiation and T cells in renal cell carcinoma. Time point indicated: baseline pretreatment blood. Sample treatment: 15 Gy SBRT to primary tumor, nephrectomy 4 weeks later. Data came from immunoSEQ multiplex PCR; TCRdb stores just in-frame clones and leaves some out. The sample consists of approximately 140,000 clones, 83% of them appearing once. Sequenced here: blood, sampled from a patient whose treatment included radiotherapy and nephrectomy. Receptors originate from a woman aged 45-59 years with renal cell carcinoma.

This chain joins TRBV5-6 and TRBJ1-2, with D possibly TRBD1 on 5 matching bases. Germline-derived CDR1 and CDR2 are SGHDT and YYEEEE. This CDR3 is 15 amino acids long. Trimming cost V 0 bases and J 12 bases, with 21 bases left between them. Written as DNA, the CDR3 is TGTGCCAGCAGCTTGGATGGGCGGGGACTAGTAGTGAACACCTTC. Its protein product is CASSLDGRGLVVNTF.

The chain uses TRBV5-6 and TRBJ1-6, with 11 positions matching TRBD1. CDR1 is SGHDT, CDR2 YYEEEE, per germline. The CDR3 is 15 residues long. After removal of 3 bases from V and 9 bases from J, the junction contained 5 bases not matched to a gene. CDR3 amino acids: CASSWGQGGGSPLHF. CDR3 sequence (DNA): TGTGCCAGCAGCTGGGGACAGGGGGGAGGTTCACCCCTCCACTTT.

The V and J genes are TRBV7-6 and TRBJ1-5; TRBD1 matches 7 bases. Per the germline V gene, CDR1 is SGHVS and CDR2 is FNYEAQ. V was clipped by 5 bases and J by 4 bases; unmatched bases: 5. The CDR3 has 14 residues. The CDR3 is CASSLGQTNQPQHF. The CDR3 DNA follows: TGTGCCAGCAGCCTGGGACAGACGAATCAGCCCCAGCATTTT.

With respect to this clone: The junction departs from germline at one end; a sequencing error may be responsible. The V and J genes are TRBV5-4 and TRBJ2-3; D call uncertain. Germline V gives CDR1 SGHNT, CDR2 YYREEE (reference sequence). This CDR3 spans 15 amino acids. CDR3 bases: TGTGCCAGCAGCTTGGGTGGCGATAGCAAAGATACGCAGTATTTT. Protein product: CASSLGGDSKDTQYF.

The rearrangement links TRBV27 to TRBJ2-6, with D tentatively TRBD1 (6 bases). Trimming took 2 bases from V and 4 from J, leaving 12 bases between them. The germline gives CDR1 MNHEY, CDR2 SMNVEV (reference sequence). The CDR3 is 16 amino acids. The CDR3 DNA is TGTGCCAGCAGTTTAGATACAGGGATAGGGGCCAACGTCCTGACTTTC. Translated, it gives CASSLDTGIGANVLTF.

J is TRBJ1-4 and V is TRBV5-1; D is unresolved. This CDR3 has 13 residues. V lost 4 bases and J lost 2, with 6 bases in between. Germline V CDR1 and CDR2: SGHRS, YFSETQ. This CDR3 reads CASSPDTNEKLFF. Written as DNA, the CDR3 is TGCGCCAGCAGCCCGGACACTAATGAAAAACTGTTTTTT.

The V and J genes are TRBV9 and TRBJ1-5, with a possible D match to TRBD1 (5 bases). The CDR3 is 14 residues long. Germline V CDR1 and CDR2: SGDLS, YYNGEE. Trimming shortened V by 3 bases and J by 6 bases, and 13 bases separated the two germline ends. CDR3: CASSGQGRAQPQHF. The CDR3 nucleotides are TGTGCCAGCAGCGGCCAGGGTAGGGCTCAGCCCCAGCATTTT.

A few counts support this clone. The V and J genes are TRBV18 and TRBJ2-7, with D perhaps given as TRBD1 or TRBD2 (5 bases each). Germline-derived CDR1 and CDR2 are KGHSH and LQKENI. The CDR3 has 14 amino acids. Trimming took off 3 bases at V and 3 bases at J, with 12 bases between the two ends. Written as DNA, the CDR3 is TGTGCCAGCTCACCTATCCGGGGCATCTACGAGCAGTACTTC. Translating it yields CASSPIRGIYEQYF.

The V call is TRBV7-9, the J call TRBJ1-5; unclear D gene. CDR1 is SEHNR and CDR2 is FQNEAQ in the germline V gene (reference sequence). V shed 1 base and J shed 5 bases, with 9 bases lying between them. This CDR3 comprises 14 residues. CDR3: CASSLGHPDQPQHF. CDR3 bases: TGTGCCAGCAGCTTAGGGCACCCCGATCAGCCCCAGCATTTT.

The chain is built from TRBV11-3 and TRBJ2-3, with D unresolved. The V gene's germline CDR1 is SGHNT and CDR2 YENEEA. The V gene lost 5 bases and the J gene lost 6 bases, with 6 bases spanning the gap. The CDR3 length is 11 residues. The CDR3 spells CASSKRDTQYF. The CDR3, as DNA: TGTGCCAGCAGCAAGAGGGATACGCAGTATTTT.

This clone occurred a few times. V usage is TRBV5-6 and J usage is TRBJ2-7; unclear D gene. V lost 2 bases and J 3 bases, leaving 6 bases between the germline ends. The CDR3 length is 12 residues. Germline CDR1 SGHDT, CDR2 YYEEEE. CDR3 residues: CASSFGVYEQYF. The CDR3 region has the DNA TGTGCCAGCAGCTTCGGAGTCTACGAGCAGTACTTC.

The gene calls are TRBV30 and TRBJ1-5; D remains ambiguous. Germline-derived CDR1 and CDR2 are GTSNPN and SVGIG (reference sequence). The CDR3 contains 14 residues. V lost 4 bases and J lost 0, with 10 bases in between. In DNA form, the CDR3 reads TGTGCCTGGAACCGGGATACTAGCAATCAGCCCCAGCATTTT. The encoded protein is CAWNRDTSNQPQHF.

The chain joins TRBV20-1 to TRBJ2-1; no firm D call. This CDR3 region has 11 residues. The V and J ends lost 5 bases and 4 bases respectively, with 6 bases between them. Germline V CDR1 and CDR2: DFQATT, SNEGSKA (reference sequence). CDR3 bases: TGCAGTGCTGAAGCGTACAATGAGCAGTTCTTC. This gives the protein CSAEAYNEQFF.

The J gene is TRBJ1-5, the V gene TRBV15; D uncertain. The germline V gene encodes CDR1 LNHNV and CDR2 YYDKDF (reference sequence). CDR3 length: 15 amino acids. V lost 1 base to trimming and J lost 3 bases, with 10 bases between them. CDR3 residues: CATSRVGYYNQPQHF. In DNA, the CDR3 is TGTGCCACCAGCAGAGTTGGGTATTACAATCAGCCCCAGCATTTT.